These 32 T cell receptor beta chains originate from one sample sequenced in a study of T cell responses to AZD1222 COVID-19 vaccine. Profiling relied on immunoSEQ multiplex PCR, and the TCRdb table lists in-frame clones only, not all of them. The table has 250,000 to 300,000 clones, roughly 93% seen once. This material consisted of peripheral blood, taken 28 days after the second AZD1222 dose. These receptors came from an adult who received the AZD1222 COVID-19 vaccine.

This clone has a single count. The chain links TRBV5-1 to TRBJ2-1, with 10 nucleotides matching TRBD2. The length of the CDR3 is 17 residues. The J segment lost 8 bases and the V segment lost 1 base, leaving 12 bases of the junction unmatched. Looked up from germline, CDR1 is SGHRS and CDR2 is YFSETQ. The CDR3 sequence: CASSLTASGSLMDEQFF. The CDR3 nucleotides are TGCGCCAGCAGCTTGACGGCTAGCGGGAGCCTGATGGATGAGCAGTTCTTC.

The rearrangement links TRBV28 to TRBJ2-1, with D possibly being TRBD1 (6 bases). CDR3 length: 13 residues. V was pared by 5 bases and J by 7 bases, with 12 bases between. Germline CDR1 and CDR2: MDHEN and SYDVKM. CDR3 amino acids: CASSPDSPNEQFF. CDR3 bases: TGTGCCAGCAGTCCGGACAGTCCTAATGAGCAGTTCTTC.

This clone appeared a single time. The V gene is TRBV11-2, the J gene TRBJ1-1; D is undetermined. The CDR3 runs 13 residues. Per germline, CDR1 SGHAT and CDR2 FQNNGV. V was shortened by 4 bases and J by 7 bases, with 13 bases between the two germline ends. The CDR3 nucleotides are TGTGCCAGCAGCTCCTGGGAGGAGGGTGAAGCTTTCTTT. Its translation: CASSSWEEGEAFF.

The count of this clone is one. The chain has TRBV12-2 and TRBJ2-7; the table's TRBD2 call for D was not verified on the DNA. TRBV12-2 is designated a pseudogene. This CDR3 has 8 residues. CDR3 sequence (DNA): TGTGCAAGTCGTCCCGAAGCGTTC. Protein product: CASRPEAF.

This clone was picked up one time. CDR3 residues: CASSSGGGTQYNEQFF. The CDR3 nucleotides read TGTGCCAGCAGCTCGGGTGGGGGCACACAGTACAATGAGCAGTTCTTC. The rearrangement uses TRBV5-4 and TRBJ2-1, with D perhaps TRBD1 (6 bases). CDR3 length: 16 residues. Germline V lookup: CDR1 SGHNT, CDR2 YYREEE (reference sequence). Trimming stripped 3 bases from V and 4 bases from J, with 17 bases between.

J is TRBJ2-5 and V is TRBV2; unclear D gene. Germline V lookup: CDR1 SNHLY, CDR2 FYNNEI. The CDR3 is 14 amino acids. Trimming took 5 bases from V and 1 from J, leaving 11 bases between them. This CDR3 reads CASSLIKPQETQYF. CDR3 DNA sequence: TGTGCCAGCAGTCTAATAAAACCCCAAGAGACCCAGTACTTC.

The gene calls are TRBV9 and TRBJ2-2; D not certain. CDR3 length: 15 residues. CDR1 is SGDLS and CDR2 is YYNGEE in the germline V gene. V was cut by 0 bases and J by 7 bases, with 13 bases left in between. The CDR3 region is CASSVDRRPFGELFF. Written as DNA, the CDR3 is TGTGCCAGCAGCGTAGACCGACGACCCTTCGGGGAGCTGTTTTTT. The full variable domain, completed using reference TRBV9 and TRBJ2-2, is DSGVTQTPKHLITATGQRVTLRCSPRSGDLSVYWYQQSLDQGLQFLIQYYNGEERAKGNILERFSAQQFPDLHSELNLSSLELGDSALYFCASSVDRRPFGELFFGEGSRLTVL.

This chain uses TRBV19 with TRBJ1-3; no firm D call. V was shortened by 4 bases and J by 7 bases, with 8 bases between the two germline ends. The CDR3 length is 12 residues. Germline CDR1 is LNHDA and CDR2 is SQIVND (reference sequence). The CDR3 region is CASSSQWNTIYF. CDR3 DNA sequence: TGTGCCAGTAGTAGCCAATGGAACACCATATATTTT.

The V and J genes are TRBV7-9 and TRBJ2-2, with D perhaps matching TRBD1 or TRBD2 (5 bases each). The length of the CDR3 is 15 residues. V was shortened by 4 bases and J by 0 bases, with 9 bases between the two germline ends. In germline, CDR1 is SEHNR, CDR2 FQNEAQ (reference sequence). This chain's CDR3 is CASSYGTANTGELFF. In nucleotides, the CDR3 is TGTGCCAGCAGCTACGGGACGGCGAACACCGGGGAGCTGTTTTTT.

The J gene is TRBJ2-1, the V gene TRBV3-1 (or the pseudogene TRBV3-2); 12 bases agree with TRBD2. Per the germline V gene, CDR1 is LGHDT and CDR2 is YNNKEL (reference sequence). V trimming: 6 bases; J trimming: 7 bases; junction bases outside the gene matches: 13. The CDR3 totals 17 residues. The chain's CDR3 is CASRPGASGRAKNEQFF. CDR3 nucleotides: TGTGCCAGCAGACCCGGGGCTAGCGGGAGGGCGAAGAATGAGCAGTTCTTC.

The rearrangement links TRBV7-2 to TRBJ2-2; 7 nucleotides line up with TRBD2. This CDR3 spans 15 amino acids. Germline values: CDR1 SGHTA, CDR2 FQGNSA. With 5 bases clipped from V and 2 bases from J, the junction kept 5 bases outside the gene matches. The CDR3 DNA is TGTGCCAGCAGCAACCCGGGACTAAACACCGGGGAGCTGTTTTTT. Its translation is CASSNPGLNTGELFF.

The chain links TRBV7-8 to TRBJ2-3; the D is unclear. This CDR3 has 14 amino acids. The germline V gene encodes CDR1 SGHVS and CDR2 FQNEAQ. Deletions cut 1 base from V and 2 bases from J, with 7 bases between. The CDR3 DNA follows: TGTGCCAGCAGCTTAGAGGCCAACACAGATACGCAGTATTTT. Its translation: CASSLEANTDTQYF. Using reference TRBV7-8 and TRBJ2-3 for the parts outside the CDR3, the full variable domain is GAGVSQSPRYKVAKRGQDVALRCDPISGHVSLFWYQQALGQGPEFLTYFQNEAQLDKSGLPSDRFFAERPEGSVSTLKIQRTQQEDSAVYLCASSLEANTDTQYFGPGTRLTVL.

This chain connects TRBV6-5 to TRBJ2-3, with D hard to call. From germline, CDR1 is MNHEY and CDR2 SVGAGI. The CDR3 length is 13 residues. Trimming removed 6 bases from V and 3 bases from J, with 10 bases in between. The CDR3 here is CASRFQETDTQYF. CDR3 sequence (DNA): TGTGCCAGCAGATTTCAGGAAACAGATACGCAGTATTTT.

The rearrangement uses TRBV4-1 and TRBJ2-7, with no clear D. V was shortened by 2 bases and J by 5 bases, with 4 bases between the two germline ends. This CDR3 is 11 amino acids long. CDR1 and CDR2 from the germline V gene are MGHRA and YSYEKL. Here the CDR3 DNA reads TGCGCCAGCAGCCAATACGACGAGCAGTACTTC. It specifies CASSQYDEQYF.

The chain carries TRBV5-1 and TRBJ2-1; 7 nucleotides match TRBD1. CDR3 size: 15 residues. J gave up 4 bases and V 1 base, and 5 bases lay outside the gene matches. CDR1 is SGHRS, CDR2 YFSETQ, per germline. Here the CDR3 DNA reads TGCGCCAGCAGCTTGATGGACAGGCGGTACAATGAGCAGTTCTTC. Its protein product is CASSLMDRRYNEQFF.

V and J are TRBV5-3 and TRBJ2-5; TRBD2 matches 8 bases. TRBV5-3 is treated as an ORF (open reading frame) with a function not yet certain. Trimming removed 7 bases from V and 1 base from J; junction bases left unmatched: 6. CDR3 size: 14 residues. CDR3 DNA: TGTGCCAGAGGGGTACTAGCGGTCCAAGAGACCCAGTACTTC. The encoded protein is CARGVLAVQETQYF.

V is TRBV29-1 and J is TRBJ2-5; D tentatively reads TRBD1 or TRBD2 (5 bases each). Between the trimmed V and J ends, which lost 6 bases and 5 bases, there was a span of 13 bases. CDR1 SQVTM and CDR2 ANQGSEA come from the germline V gene. The CDR3 is 12 amino acids. The CDR3 bases are TGCAGCGTCCGGGACGGTGGGGAGACCCAGTACTTC. It specifies CSVRDGGETQYF.

This rearrangement joins TRBV9 to TRBJ1-2; 7 nucleotides match TRBD1. CDR1 is SGDLS, CDR2 YYNGEE, per germline. The CDR3 contains 17 residues. After removal of 4 bases from V and 3 bases from J, the junction contained 15 bases not matched to a gene. The CDR3 here is CASSPRAGGQGYYGYTF. CDR3 in DNA: TGTGCCAGCAGCCCCCGGGCAGGGGGGCAAGGGTACTATGGCTACACCTTC.

The chain is built from TRBV18 and TRBJ1-4, with 7 bases aligning to TRBD1. This CDR3 has 14 amino acids. CDR1 is KGHSH, CDR2 LQKENI, per germline. Germline trimming cut 4 bases from V and 7 bases from J; bases unmatched to any gene: 6. The CDR3 DNA reads TGTGCCAGCTCACTGACAGGGTTGGGTGAAAAACTGTTTTTT. Residues: CASSLTGLGEKLFF. Full variable domain (outside the CDR3, taken from reference TRBV18 and TRBJ1-4): NAGVMQNPRHLVRRRGQEARLRCSPMKGHSHVYWYRQLPEEGLKFMVYLQKENIIDESGMPKERFSAEFPKEGPSILRIQQVVRGDSAAYFCASSLTGLGEKLFFGSGTQLSVL.

This clone has just one count. The chain couples TRBV28 to TRBJ2-1, with a possible D match to TRBD1 (7 bases). The CDR3 has 16 amino acids. The germline CDR1 and CDR2 sequences are MDHEN and SYDVKM. V lost 10 bases, J lost 4 bases, and 23 bases lay in between. The CDR3 protein is CATQYGGGRRYNEQFF. The CDR3 DNA follows: TGTGCCACCCAATATGGAGGGGGCAGGAGATACAATGAGCAGTTCTTC.

This sequence joins TRBV5-1 and TRBJ2-1; 9 bases match TRBD2. CDR1 and CDR2 from the germline V gene are SGHRS and YFSETQ. CDR3 size: 15 residues. V trimming: 3 bases; J trimming: 8 bases; junction bases outside the gene matches: 9. The CDR3, as DNA: TGCGCCAGCAGCTCGACTAGCGGAGCGAGCTATGAGCAGTTCTTC. This gives the protein CASSSTSGASYEQFF.

The V and J genes are TRBV5-4 and TRBJ2-3, with D tentatively TRBD1 (6 bases). Per germline, CDR1 SGHNT and CDR2 YYREEE (reference sequence). V was pared by 4 bases and J by 4 bases, with 13 bases between. The CDR3 totals 14 residues. CDR3 in amino acids: CASSLRNRADTQYF. Written as DNA, the CDR3 is TGTGCCAGCAGCCTGAGGAACAGGGCAGATACGCAGTATTTT.

This clone was picked up a small number of times. V gene TRBV3-1 (or the pseudogene TRBV3-2) combines with J gene TRBJ2-2; D not certain. V lost 1 base and J 4 bases, leaving 16 bases between the germline ends. The CDR3 extends over 17 amino acids. In germline, CDR1 is LGHDT, CDR2 YNNKEL (reference sequence). CDR3 amino acids: CASSQVLTVLGTGELFF. In nucleotides, the CDR3 is TGTGCCAGCAGCCAAGTCCTCACGGTTTTGGGCACCGGGGAGCTGTTTTTT.

The chain couples TRBV2 to TRBJ1-5, with D unclear. V gave up 6 bases and J gave up 3 bases, with 9 bases separating them. This CDR3 has 13 amino acids. From germline, CDR1 is SNHLY and CDR2 FYNNEI. This CDR3 reads CASRLDNNQPQHF. In nucleotides, the CDR3 is TGTGCCAGCAGATTAGACAACAATCAGCCCCAGCATTTT.

This chain connects TRBV4-1 to TRBJ2-1; perhaps TRBD1 as D (5 bases). The CDR3 consists of 16 residues. From germline, CDR1 is MGHRA and CDR2 YSYEKL. Trimming removed 1 base at V and 0 bases at J, with 10 bases between. In DNA form, the CDR3 reads TGCGCCAGCAGCCAAGTTGGAAGGGGCTCCTACAATGAGCAGTTCTTC. It codes for CASSQVGRGSYNEQFF.

The chain combines TRBV19 with TRBJ2-1, with D perhaps matching TRBD2 (5 bases). V lost 1 base and J lost 10, with 8 bases in between. Germline V gives CDR1 LNHDA, CDR2 SQIVND (reference sequence). CDR3 length equals 12 residues. CDR3 amino acids: CASSIVGDEQFF. Here the CDR3 DNA reads TGTGCCAGTAGTATAGTGGGAGACGAGCAGTTCTTC.

This chain joins TRBV28 and TRBJ1-4; D uncertain. From germline, CDR1 is MDHEN and CDR2 SYDVKM. The CDR3 runs to 16 residues. V dropped 6 bases and J dropped 0 bases, with 14 bases sitting between them. Here the CDR3 reads CASRLGGFATNEKLFF. The CDR3 DNA reads as TGTGCCAGCAGACTTGGAGGGTTTGCAACTAATGAAAAACTGTTTTTT.

This chain joins TRBV5-4 and TRBJ2-1, with 7 bases fitting TRBD2. This CDR3 is built from 15 residues. The germline CDR1 and CDR2 sequences are SGHNT and YYREEE (reference sequence). J gave up 6 bases and V 2 bases, and 8 bases lay outside the gene matches. The CDR3 DNA sequence: TGTGCCAGCAGCTTCGGGGGAGGGGATCCCAATGAGCAGTTCTTC. Amino acids: CASSFGGGDPNEQFF.

The chain is built from TRBV6-4 and TRBJ2-1; the match to TRBD1 covers 7 bases. From germline, CDR1 is MRHNA and CDR2 SNTAGT. J gave up 0 bases and V 0 bases, and 2 bases lay outside the gene matches. This CDR3 contains 16 residues. The CDR3 coding sequence is TGTGCCAGCAGTGACTCGCCAGGGGGCTCCTACAATGAGCAGTTCTTC. Encoded protein: CASSDSPGGSYNEQFF.

This clone showed up just once. This chain links TRBV2 with TRBJ2-6; maybe TRBD2 (6 bases). In germline, CDR1 is SNHLY, CDR2 FYNNEI. The V end was cut by 7 bases, the J end by 4 bases, with 14 bases between. The CDR3 covers 15 residues. The CDR3 DNA follows: TGTGCCAGCACAAGGGCGGGGACCGGGGCCAACGTCCTGACTTTC. Protein sequence: CASTRAGTGANVLTF.

The chain carries TRBV5-4 and TRBJ2-3, with 11 bases lining up with TRBD2. V trimming: 3 bases; J trimming: 2 bases; junction bases outside the gene matches: 5. The V gene's germline CDR1 is SGHNT and CDR2 YYREEE (reference sequence). The CDR3 contains 16 residues. The CDR3 DNA reads TGTGCCAGCAGCTCCGTAGCGGGGGGGACCACAGATACGCAGTATTTT. Translated: CASSSVAGGTTDTQYF.

This clone has a handful of counts. V is TRBV7-2 and J is TRBJ1-6; D is uncertain. The ends were cut back, 3 bases at V and 7 bases at J, with 10 bases in the middle. From germline, CDR1 is SGHTA and CDR2 FQGNSA. This CDR3 spans 14 amino acids. CDR3 loop: CASSFTGGNSPLHF. In DNA, the CDR3 is TGTGCCAGCAGCTTCACCGGAGGGAATTCACCCCTCCACTTT. Drawing the rest from reference TRBV7-2 and TRBJ1-6, the complete variable domain is GAGVSQSPSNKVTEKGKDVELRCDPISGHTALYWYRQSLGQGLEFLIYFQGNSAPDKSGLPSDRFSAERTGGSVSTLTIQRTQQEDSAVYLCASSFTGGNSPLHFGNGTRLTVT.